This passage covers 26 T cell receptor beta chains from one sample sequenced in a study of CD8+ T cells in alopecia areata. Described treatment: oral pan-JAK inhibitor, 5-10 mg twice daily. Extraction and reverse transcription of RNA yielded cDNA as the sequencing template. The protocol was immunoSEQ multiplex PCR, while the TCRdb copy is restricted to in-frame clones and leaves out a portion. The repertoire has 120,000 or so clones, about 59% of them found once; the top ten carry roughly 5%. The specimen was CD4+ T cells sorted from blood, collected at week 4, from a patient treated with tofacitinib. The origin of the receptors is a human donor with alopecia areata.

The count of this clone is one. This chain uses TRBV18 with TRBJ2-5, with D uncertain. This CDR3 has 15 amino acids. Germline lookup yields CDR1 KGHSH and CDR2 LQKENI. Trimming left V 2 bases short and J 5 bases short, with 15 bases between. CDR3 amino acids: CASSPTSSSPETQYF. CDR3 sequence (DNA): TGTGCCAGCTCACCAACGTCGAGTAGCCCGGAGACCCAGTACTTC.

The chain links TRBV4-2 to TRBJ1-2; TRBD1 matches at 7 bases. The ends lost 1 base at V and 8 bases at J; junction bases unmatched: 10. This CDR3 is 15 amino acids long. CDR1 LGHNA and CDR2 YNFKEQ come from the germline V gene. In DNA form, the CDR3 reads TGTGCCAGCAGCCAAGCCCTGACAGGGTTGGAGGGCTACACCTTC. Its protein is CASSQALTGLEGYTF.

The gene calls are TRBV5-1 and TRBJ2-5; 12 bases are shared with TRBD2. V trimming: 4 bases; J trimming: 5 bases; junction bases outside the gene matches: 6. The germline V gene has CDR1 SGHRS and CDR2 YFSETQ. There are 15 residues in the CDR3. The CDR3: CASSRTSGGSETQYF. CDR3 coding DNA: TGCGCCAGCAGCCGTACTAGCGGGGGGTCGGAGACCCAGTACTTC. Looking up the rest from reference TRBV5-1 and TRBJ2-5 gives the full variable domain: KAGVTQTPRYLIKTRGQQVTLSCSPISGHRSVSWYQQTPGQGLQFLFEYFSETQRNKGNFPGRFSGRQFSNSRSEMNVSTLELGDSALYLCASSRTSGGSETQYFGPGTRLLVL.

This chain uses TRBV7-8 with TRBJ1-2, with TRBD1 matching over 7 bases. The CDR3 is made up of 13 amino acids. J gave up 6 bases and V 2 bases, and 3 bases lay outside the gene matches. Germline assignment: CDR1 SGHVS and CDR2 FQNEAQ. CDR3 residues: CASSLRQGHGYTF. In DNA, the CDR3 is TGTGCCAGCAGCTTAAGACAGGGACATGGCTACACCTTC.

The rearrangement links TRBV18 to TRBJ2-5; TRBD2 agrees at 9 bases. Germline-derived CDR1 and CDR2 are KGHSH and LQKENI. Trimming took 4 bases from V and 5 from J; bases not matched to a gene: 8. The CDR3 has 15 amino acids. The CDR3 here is CASSLRTSEGETQYF. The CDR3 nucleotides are TGTGCCAGCTCACTACGGACTAGCGAGGGGGAGACCCAGTACTTC.

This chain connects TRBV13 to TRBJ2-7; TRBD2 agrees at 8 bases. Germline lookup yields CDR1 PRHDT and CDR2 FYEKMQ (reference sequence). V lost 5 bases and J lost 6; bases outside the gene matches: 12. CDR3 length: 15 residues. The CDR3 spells CASSPGLSRGGEQYF. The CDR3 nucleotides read TGTGCCAGCAGCCCCGGACTTAGCCGGGGGGGCGAGCAGTACTTC. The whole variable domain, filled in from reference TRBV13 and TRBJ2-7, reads AAGVIQSPRHLIKEKRETATLKCYPIPRHDTVYWYQQGPGQDPQFLISFYEKMQSDKGSIPDRFSAQQFSDYHSELNMSSLELGDSALYFCASSPGLSRGGEQYFGPGTRLTVT.

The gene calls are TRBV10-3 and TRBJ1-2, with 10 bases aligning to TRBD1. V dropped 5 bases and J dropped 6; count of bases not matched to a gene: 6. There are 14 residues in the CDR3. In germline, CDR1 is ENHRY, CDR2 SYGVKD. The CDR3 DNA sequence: TGTGCCATCAGTCCGAGCGGGACAGGGGATGGCTACACCTTC. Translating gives CAISPSGTGDGYTF.

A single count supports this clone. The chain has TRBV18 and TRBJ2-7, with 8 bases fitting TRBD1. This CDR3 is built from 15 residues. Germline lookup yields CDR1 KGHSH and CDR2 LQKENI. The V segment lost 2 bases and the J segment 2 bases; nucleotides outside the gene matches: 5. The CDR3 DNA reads TGTGCCAGCTCACCAGAGACAGGGGTCCCCTACGAGCAGTACTTC. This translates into CASSPETGVPYEQYF.

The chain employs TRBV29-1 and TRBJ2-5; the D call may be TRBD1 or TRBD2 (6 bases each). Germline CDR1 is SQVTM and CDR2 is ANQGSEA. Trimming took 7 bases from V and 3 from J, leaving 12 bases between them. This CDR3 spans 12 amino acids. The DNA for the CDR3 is TGCAGCGGCGGGACAACTAAAGAGACCCAGTACTTC. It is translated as CSGGTTKETQYF.

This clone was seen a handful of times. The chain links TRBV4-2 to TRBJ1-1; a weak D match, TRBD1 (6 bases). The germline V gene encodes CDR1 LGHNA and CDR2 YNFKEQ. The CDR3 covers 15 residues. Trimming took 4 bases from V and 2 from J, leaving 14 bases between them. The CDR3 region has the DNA TGTGCCAGCAGCCTGGGGGGCAGGGACAACACTGAAGCTTTCTTT. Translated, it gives CASSLGGRDNTEAFF.

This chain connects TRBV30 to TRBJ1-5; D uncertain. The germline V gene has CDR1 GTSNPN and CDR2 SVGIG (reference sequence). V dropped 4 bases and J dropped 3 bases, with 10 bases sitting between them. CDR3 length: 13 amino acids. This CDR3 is CAWNGRNNQPQHF. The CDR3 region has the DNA TGTGCCTGGAACGGACGCAACAATCAGCCCCAGCATTTT.

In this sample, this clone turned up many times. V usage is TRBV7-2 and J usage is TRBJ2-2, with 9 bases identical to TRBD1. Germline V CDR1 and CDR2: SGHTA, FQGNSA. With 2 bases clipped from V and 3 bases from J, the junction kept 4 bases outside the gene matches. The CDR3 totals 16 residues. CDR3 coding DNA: TGTGCCAGCAGCTTAACACAGGGGGCCTACACCGGGGAGCTGTTTTTT. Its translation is CASSLTQGAYTGELFF.

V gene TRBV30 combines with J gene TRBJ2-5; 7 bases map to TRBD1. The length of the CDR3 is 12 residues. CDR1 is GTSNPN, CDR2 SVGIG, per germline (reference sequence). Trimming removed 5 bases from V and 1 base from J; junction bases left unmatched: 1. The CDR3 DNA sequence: TGTGCCTGGGGGACAGTCCAAGAGACCCAGTACTTC. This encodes CAWGTVQETQYF.

CDR3 region: CATRRGAESSYEQYF. The CDR3 DNA reads as TGTGCCACCCGCCGGGGGGCGGAGAGCTCCTACGAGCAGTACTTC. This chain joins TRBV10-3 and TRBJ2-7, with a tentative D call TRBD2 (7 bases). V lost 10 bases and J 0 bases, leaving 19 bases between the germline ends. The germline V gene has CDR1 ENHRY and CDR2 SYGVKD. The CDR3 contains 15 residues.

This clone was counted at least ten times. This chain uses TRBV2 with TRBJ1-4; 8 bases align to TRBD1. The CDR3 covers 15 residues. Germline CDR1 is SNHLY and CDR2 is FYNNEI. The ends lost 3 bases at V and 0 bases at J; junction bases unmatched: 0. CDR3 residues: CASSEDRATNEKLFF. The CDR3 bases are TGTGCCAGCAGTGAGGACAGGGCAACTAATGAAAAACTGTTTTTT.

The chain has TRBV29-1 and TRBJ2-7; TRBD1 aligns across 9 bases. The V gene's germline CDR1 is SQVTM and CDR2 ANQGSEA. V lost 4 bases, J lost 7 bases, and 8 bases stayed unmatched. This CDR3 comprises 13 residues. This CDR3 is CSVATDRGREQYF. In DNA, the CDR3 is TGCAGCGTTGCAACGGACAGGGGCCGGGAGCAGTACTTC.

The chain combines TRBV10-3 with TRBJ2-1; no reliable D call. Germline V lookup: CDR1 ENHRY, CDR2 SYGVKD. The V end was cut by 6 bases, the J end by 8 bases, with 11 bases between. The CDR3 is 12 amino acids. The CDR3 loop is CAISFYGDEQFF. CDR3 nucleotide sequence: TGTGCCATCAGCTTCTACGGAGATGAGCAGTTCTTC.

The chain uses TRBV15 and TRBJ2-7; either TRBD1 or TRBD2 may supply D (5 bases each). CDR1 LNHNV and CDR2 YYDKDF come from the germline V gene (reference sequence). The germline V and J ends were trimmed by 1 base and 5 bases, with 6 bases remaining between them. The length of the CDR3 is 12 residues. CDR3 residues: CATSRGGDEQYF. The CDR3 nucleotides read TGTGCCACCAGCAGAGGAGGGGACGAGCAGTACTTC.

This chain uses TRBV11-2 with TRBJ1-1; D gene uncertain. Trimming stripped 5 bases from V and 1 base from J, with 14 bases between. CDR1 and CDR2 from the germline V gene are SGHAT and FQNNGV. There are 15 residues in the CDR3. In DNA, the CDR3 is TGTGCCAGCAGCCTAGTGTCACAGCAGAACACTGAAGCTTTCTTT. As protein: CASSLVSQQNTEAFF. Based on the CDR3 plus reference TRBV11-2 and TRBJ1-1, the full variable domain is EAGVAQSPRYKIIEKRQSVAFWCNPISGHATLYWYQQILGQGPKLLIQFQNNGVVDDSQLPKDRFSAERLKGVDSTLKIQPAKLEDSAVYLCASSLVSQQNTEAFFGQGTRLTVV.

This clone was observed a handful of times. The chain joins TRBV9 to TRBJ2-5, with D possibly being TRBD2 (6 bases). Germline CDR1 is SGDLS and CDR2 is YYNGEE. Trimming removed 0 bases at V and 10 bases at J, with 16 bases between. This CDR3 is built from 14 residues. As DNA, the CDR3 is TGTGCCAGCAGCGTAGGAGGGACTGCGGTGAGCCAGTACTTC. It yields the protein CASSVGGTAVSQYF.

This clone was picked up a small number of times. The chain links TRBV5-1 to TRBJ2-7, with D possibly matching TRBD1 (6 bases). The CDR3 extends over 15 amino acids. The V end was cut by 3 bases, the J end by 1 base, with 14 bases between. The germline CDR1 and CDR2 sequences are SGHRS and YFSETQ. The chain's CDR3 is CASSWGTPPSYEQYF. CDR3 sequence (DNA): TGCGCCAGCAGCTGGGGGACACCACCTTCCTACGAGCAGTACTTC. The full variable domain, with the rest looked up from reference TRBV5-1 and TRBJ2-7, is KAGVTQTPRYLIKTRGQQVTLSCSPISGHRSVSWYQQTPGQGLQFLFEYFSETQRNKGNFPGRFSGRQFSNSRSEMNVSTLELGDSALYLCASSWGTPPSYEQYFGPGTRLTVT.

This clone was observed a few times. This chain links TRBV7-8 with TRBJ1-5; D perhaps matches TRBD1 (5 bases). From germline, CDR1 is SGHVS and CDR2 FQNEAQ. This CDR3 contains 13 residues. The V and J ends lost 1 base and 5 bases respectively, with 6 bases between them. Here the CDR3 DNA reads TGTGCCAGCAGCTTAGGGACATATCAGCCCCAGCATTTT. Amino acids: CASSLGTYQPQHF.

The CDR3 region has the DNA TGCAGCGTCAGACTAGCGGGATTCGCAGATACGCAGTATTTT. Its protein is CSVRLAGFADTQYF. The J gene is TRBJ2-3, the V gene TRBV29-1; 11 bases agree with TRBD2. The CDR3 loop spans 14 amino acids. Germline lookup yields CDR1 SQVTM and CDR2 ANQGSEA. V gave up 6 bases and J gave up 4 bases; unmatched junction bases: 6.

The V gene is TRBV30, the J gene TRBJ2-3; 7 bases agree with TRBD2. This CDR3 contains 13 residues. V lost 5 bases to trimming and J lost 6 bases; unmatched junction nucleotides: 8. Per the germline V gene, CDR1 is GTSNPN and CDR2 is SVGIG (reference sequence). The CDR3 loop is CAWESGGRDTQYF. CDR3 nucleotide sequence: TGTGCCTGGGAGTCGGGGGGTAGGGATACGCAGTATTTT.

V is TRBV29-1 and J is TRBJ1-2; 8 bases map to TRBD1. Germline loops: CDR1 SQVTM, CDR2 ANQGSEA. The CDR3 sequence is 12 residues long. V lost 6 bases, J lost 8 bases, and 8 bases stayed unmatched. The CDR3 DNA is TGCAGCGTCACCGAGGGGACAGGAGGCTACACCTTC. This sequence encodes CSVTEGTGGYTF.

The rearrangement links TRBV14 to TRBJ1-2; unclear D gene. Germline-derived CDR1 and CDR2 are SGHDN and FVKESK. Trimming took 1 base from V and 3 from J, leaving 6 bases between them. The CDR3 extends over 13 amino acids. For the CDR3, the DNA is TGTGCCAGCAGCCAAGGACAAGACTATGGCTACACCTTC. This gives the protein CASSQGQDYGYTF.